The rows below give T cell receptor beta chains drawn from one sample of a study of shared clonotypes between healthy human individuals. Generated by immunoSEQ multiplex PCR, the TCRdb table keeps only in-frame clones and is missing some. The data show a few million clones, with around 93% seen just once and about 0.41% held by the top ten. The specimen sequenced was naive CD4+ T cells from PBMCs. Receptors were obtained from a man younger than 35 in good health. Some clones in this sample may be carry-over from other donors' samples. Both conserved end residues are part of each CDR3. A D gene is named only where the DNA matches it firmly. Clone sizes are given selectively: once, few, many, or a class where the clone is expanded.

DNA,CDR3,J,size,D,V
TGTGCCAGCAGCCAATCCGGGGGACCCTACGAGCAGTACTTC,CASSQSGGPYEQYF,TRBJ2-7,once,NA,TRBV5-4
TGTGCCAGCAGTGAACAGGGGGGTTCGTTCGGGGAGCTGTTTTTT,CASSEQGGSFGELFF,TRBJ2-2,NA,NA,TRBV2
TGTGCCAGCTCACCTTCCAGGGAGGGGTATGGCTACACCTTC,CASSPSREGYGYTF,TRBJ1-2,NA,NA,TRBV18
TGTGCCTGGAGTGTAGGCCCAGATACGCAGTATTTT,CAWSVGPDTQYF,TRBJ2-3,NA,NA,TRBV30
TGCGCCAGCAGCCCCCGGGCGGGCGGGGGCGAGACCCAGTACTTC,CASSPRAGGGETQYF,TRBJ2-5,NA,NA,TRBV5-1
TGCGCCAGCCAGGAGCGGGAGGTCGGCGAGCAGTACTTC,CASQEREVGEQYF,TRBJ2-7,NA,TRBD2,TRBV5-1
TGTGCCTGGAGTCGGGGTAGAGTGGAGACCCAGTACTTC,CAWSRGRVETQYF,TRBJ2-5,NA,NA,TRBV30
TGCGCCAGCAGCCAAGATCTTCCACCCATGTCCTACGAGCAGTACTTC,CASSQDLPPMSYEQYF,TRBJ2-7,NA,NA,TRBV4-1
TGTGCCAGCAGTTTGGCGGGAGGGTACACCGGGGAGCTGTTTTTT,CASSLAGGYTGELFF,TRBJ2-2,NA,TRBD2,TRBV27
TGCGCCAGCAGCTTGGAGGCTCAGGGGACCGGGGAGCTGTTTTTT,CASSLEAQGTGELFF,TRBJ2-2,NA,NA,TRBV5-1
TGTGCCAGTAGTAGAACACACCGGGACAAGACCTACGAGCAGTACTTC,CASSRTHRDKTYEQYF,TRBJ2-7,NA,NA,TRBV19
TGTGCCAGCACCACCGGGCCCAGCTCCTACGAGCAGTACTTC,CASTTGPSSYEQYF,TRBJ2-7,NA,NA,TRBV28
TGTGCCAGCAGTTTAAGACACACTGAAGCTTTCTTT,CASSLRHTEAFF,TRBJ1-1,NA,NA,TRBV28
TGTGCCGCCAAGCCAGGGGGCTTAGGGACAGATACGCAGTATTTT,CAAKPGGLGTDTQYF,TRBJ2-3,NA,TRBD1,TRBV6-5
TGTGCCAGCAGCTGGGACTTCTCCCTTAGCGGGAGGGCCGGAGAGACCCAGTACTTC,CASSWDFSLSGRAGETQYF,TRBJ2-5,once,TRBD2,TRBV7-9
TGCGCCAGCAGCCAAAATGTTGCGGGACCCTTCGATCAGCCCCAGCATTTT,CASSQNVAGPFDQPQHF,TRBJ1-5,NA,NA,TRBV4-3
TGTGCCAGCGGGACTAGCACAGATACGCAGTATTTT,CASGTSTDTQYF,TRBJ2-3,NA,NA,TRBV7-9
TGCAGCGCCGAAGCAGGGGTCCGCCACGAGCAGTACTTC,CSAEAGVRHEQYF,TRBJ2-7,NA,NA,TRBV29-1
TGCGCCAGCAGCCCGCTATCGGATGGGGAGACCCAGTACTTC,CASSPLSDGETQYF,TRBJ2-5,once,NA,TRBV5-1
TGTGCCAGCATCGAAGGGCATAACACCGGGGAGCTGTTTTTT,CASIEGHNTGELFF,TRBJ2-2,NA,NA,TRBV28
TGTGCCAGTAGTACGAGGTTCAGGGGGCAGAGGGTAGACCAGCCCCAGCATTTT,CASSTRFRGQRVDQPQHF,TRBJ1-5,NA,TRBD1,TRBV19